This T cell receptor (beta chain) was observed in a study of shared clonotypes between healthy human individuals. Study conclusions and caveats: Few donors limited the genetic and exposure-history diversity represented.

Only CD45RO-negative cells positively selected for CCR7 counted as naive CD8 cells, so terminally differentiated effector memory CD45RA+ cells were excluded. Study donors comprised healthy, HIV-negative adults devoid of recent acute infection or vaccination. Germline CDR1 and CDR2: SGHTA and FQGNSA. The V gene lost 5 bases and the J gene lost 6 bases, with 17 bases spanning the gap. CDR3 length: 14 amino acids. Assay: immunoSEQ multiplex PCR; the TCRdb copy retains only in-frame clones and omits some. The sample has fewer than 850,000 clones, about 96% seen once. A note on this clone: Its target is not known.

This rearrangement joins TRBV7-2 to TRBJ2-7; D gene unclear. The sequenced sample consisted of naive CD8+ T cells sorted from blood. The source is a man aged 30 to 45 in good health. Here the CDR3 reads CASSPRGIGGEQYF. For the CDR3, the DNA is TGTGCCAGCAGCCCGCGTGGGATCGGCGGCGAGCAGTACTTC.